These 2 T cell receptor beta chains came from one sample sequenced in a study of long-term antiretroviral therapy in people with HIV (dated by TCRdb to 2021 to 2024). The immunoSEQ hsTCRB v3.0 assay was used at survey level resolution to sequence the TRB variable region. TCRdb provides this immuneACCESS table in a form limited to in-frame rearrangements. Some clones are lacking; in checked studies, under half of them reflect an unresolved V gene, and why the rest are absent is not known. Recorded for this sample are around 28,000 clones; around 83% of them occurred a single time. 4.8% of the sample comes from the top ten. The specimen was unsorted PBMCs, collected 0.8 years after starting antiretroviral therapy. Receptor source: a woman between 25 and 40 years old with HIV.

The chain carries TRBV30 and TRBJ1-5; TRBD1 matches at 8 bases. This CDR3 spans 14 amino acids. Germline-derived CDR1 and CDR2 are GTSNPN and SVGIG (reference sequence). Trimming cost V 2 bases and J 6 bases; bases outside gene matches: 6. The CDR3 loop reads CAWSTGTGFQPQHF. Here the CDR3 DNA reads TGTGCCTGGAGTACCGGGACAGGTTTTCAGCCCCAGCATTTT.

The chain links TRBV5-1 to TRBJ1-1, with a tentative D call TRBD1 (5 bases). Germline CDR1 is SGHRS and CDR2 is YFSETQ. The CDR3 totals 15 residues. The V end was cut by 0 bases, the J end by 1 base, with 10 bases between. The CDR3 protein is CASSLVGAWNTEAFF. CDR3 sequence (DNA): TGCGCCAGCAGCTTGGTTGGGGCCTGGAACACTGAAGCTTTCTTT.